This paragraph covers one T cell receptor (beta chain) sequence. This sample is drawn from a study of blood T cell repertoires in COVID-19. Clones were read by immunoSEQ multiplex PCR, and TCRdb kept only the in-frame ones, dropping some. The repertoire holds about 150,000 clones, approximately 90% seen once, with 2% to 2.5% in the top ten. CDR1 and CDR2 (germline): MRHNA, SNTAGT. V shed 7 bases and J shed 4 bases, with 23 bases lying between them. The CDR3 consists of 16 residues. The rearrangement links TRBV6-4 to TRBJ2-7; no definite D call. The TCR sequence derives from a man in his fifties who had recovered from COVID-19. Sequencing was performed on peripheral blood. CDR3 coding DNA: TGTGCCAGCAACCTACTACTCCCTTCTCACTTATACGAGCAGTACTTC. Translating it yields CASNLLLPSHLYEQYF.